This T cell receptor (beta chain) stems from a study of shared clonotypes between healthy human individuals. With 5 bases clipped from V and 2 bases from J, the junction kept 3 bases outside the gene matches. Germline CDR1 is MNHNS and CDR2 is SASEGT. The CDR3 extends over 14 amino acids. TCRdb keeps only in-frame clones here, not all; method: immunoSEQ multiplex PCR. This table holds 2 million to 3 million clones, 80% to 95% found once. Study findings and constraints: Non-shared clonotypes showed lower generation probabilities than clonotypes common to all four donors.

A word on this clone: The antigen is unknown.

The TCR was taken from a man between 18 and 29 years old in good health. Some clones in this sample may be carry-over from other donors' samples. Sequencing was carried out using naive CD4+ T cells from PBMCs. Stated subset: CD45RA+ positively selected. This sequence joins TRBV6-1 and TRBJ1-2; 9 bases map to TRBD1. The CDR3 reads CASSRTGGNYGYTF. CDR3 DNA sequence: TGTGCCAGCAGTAGAACAGGGGGCAACTATGGCTACACCTTC.